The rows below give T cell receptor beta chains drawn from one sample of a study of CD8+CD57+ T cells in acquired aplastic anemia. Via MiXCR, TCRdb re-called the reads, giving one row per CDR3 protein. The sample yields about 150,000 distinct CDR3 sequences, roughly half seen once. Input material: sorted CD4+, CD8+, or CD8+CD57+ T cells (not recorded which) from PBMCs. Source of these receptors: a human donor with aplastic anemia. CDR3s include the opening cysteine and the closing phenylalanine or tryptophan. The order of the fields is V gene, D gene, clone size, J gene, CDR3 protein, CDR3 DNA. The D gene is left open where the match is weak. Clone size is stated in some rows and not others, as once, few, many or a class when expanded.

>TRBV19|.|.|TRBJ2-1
CASTPGPGRPMDEQFF
TGTGCCAGTACCCCAGGACCGGGGCGCCCCATGGATGAGCAGTTCTTC
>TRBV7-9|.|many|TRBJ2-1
CASSLGETADNEQFF
TGTGCCAGCAGCTTAGGAGAAACAGCAGACAATGAGCAGTTCTTC
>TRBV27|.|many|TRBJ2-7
CASSLIRDYEQYF
TGTGCCAGCAGTTTGATCAGGGACTACGAGCAGTACTTC
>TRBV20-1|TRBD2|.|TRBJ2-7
CSAGLAGVGEQYF
TGCAGTGCCGGACTAGCGGGAGTCGGCGAGCAGTACTTC
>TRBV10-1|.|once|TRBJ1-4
CASSEGLGGREKLFF
TGCGCCAGCAGTGAGGGTCTGGGGGGCAGAGAAAAACTGTTTTTT
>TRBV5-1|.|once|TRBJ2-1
CASSLVEANEQFF
TGCGCCAGCAGCTTGGTGGAAGCCAATGAGCAGTTCTTC
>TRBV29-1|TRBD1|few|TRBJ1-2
CSARTGTGYTF
TGCAGCGCCCGGACAGGGACGGGCTACACCTTC
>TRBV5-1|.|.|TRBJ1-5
CASSLEADSQPQHF
TGCGCCAGCAGCTTGGAAGCGGATTCCCAGCCCCAGCATTTT
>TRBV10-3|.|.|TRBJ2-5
CAISERTRDLQETQCF
TGTGCCATCAGTGAACGGACTCGGGACCTCCAAGAGACCCAGTGCTTC
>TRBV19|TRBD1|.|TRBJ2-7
CASSHRGNQQYF
TGTGCCAGTAGTCACAGGGGGAACCAGCAGTACTTC
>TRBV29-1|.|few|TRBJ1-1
CSVDVGITEAFF
TGCAGCGTTGATGTCGGAATCACTGAAGCTTTCTTT
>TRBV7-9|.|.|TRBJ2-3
CATTIMEGGTQYF
TGTGCCACGACCATTATGGAAGGAGGTACGCAGTATTTT
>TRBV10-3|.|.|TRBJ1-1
CAISDGIGWTEAFF
TGTGCCATCAGTGACGGAATAGGTTGGACTGAAGCTTTCTTT
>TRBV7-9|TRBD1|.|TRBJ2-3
CAAQGLADTQYF
TGTGCAGCACAGGGGCTTGCCGATACGCAGTATTTT
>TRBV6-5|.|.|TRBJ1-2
CASSSTTVFYGYTF
TGTGCCAGCAGTTCCACGACTGTCTTCTATGGCTACACCTTC
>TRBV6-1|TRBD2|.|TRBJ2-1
CASTHLGGGYHEQFF
TGTGCCAGCACCCACCTTGGCGGGGGTTATCATGAGCAGTTCTTC
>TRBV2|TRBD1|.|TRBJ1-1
CASRRGGFMNTEAFF
TGTGCCAGCAGGAGAGGGGGCTTTATGAACACTGAAGCTTTCTTT
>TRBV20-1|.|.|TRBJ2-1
CSVLVNSYNEQFF
TGCAGTGTTTTAGTAAACTCCTACAATGAGCAGTTCTTC
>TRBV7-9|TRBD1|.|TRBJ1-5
CASSVTGGGQPQHF
TGTGCCAGCAGCGTAACAGGGGGAGGTCAGCCCCAGCATTTT
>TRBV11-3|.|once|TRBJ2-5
CAGSPSGRGETQYF
TGTGCCGGCAGCCCCTCTGGTAGGGGCGAGACCCAGTACTTC
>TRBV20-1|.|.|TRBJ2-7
CSARDSASLYYEQYF
TGCAGTGCTAGAGATTCAGCGTCCCTATACTACGAGCAGTACTTC
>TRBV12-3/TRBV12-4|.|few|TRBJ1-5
CASSLLPSNQPQHF
TGTGCCAGCAGTCTACTTCCAAGCAATCAGCCCCAGCATTTT
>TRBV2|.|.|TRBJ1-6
CASRGQGSPLHF
TGTGCCAGCAGGGGCCAGGGCTCACCCCTCCACTTT
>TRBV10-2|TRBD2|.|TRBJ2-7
CASRGLAGNSYEQYF
TGCGCCAGCCGGGGGTTAGCGGGCAACTCCTACGAGCAGTACTTC
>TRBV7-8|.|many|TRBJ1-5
CASSLPKGIGGPNQPQHF
TGTGCCAGCAGCTTACCAAAGGGGATCGGGGGTCCCAATCAGCCCCAGCATTTT
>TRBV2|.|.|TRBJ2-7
CASREETGSKYYEQYF
TGTGCCAGCAGAGAGGAGACAGGATCAAAGTACTACGAGCAGTACTTC
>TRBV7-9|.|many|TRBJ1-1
CASSSPENTEAFF
TGTGCCAGCAGCTCCCCCGAGAACACTGAAGCTTTCTTT
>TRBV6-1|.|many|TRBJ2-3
CASSLRGGTADTQYF
TGTGCCAGCAGCCTACGTGGCGGGACAGCAGATACGCAGTATTTT
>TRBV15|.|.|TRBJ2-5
CATSRDGQTAQETQYF
TGTGCCACCAGCAGAGATGGACAAACCGCCCAAGAGACCCAGTACTTC
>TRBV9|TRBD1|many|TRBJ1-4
CASSGYTGAEAEKLFF
TGTGCCAGCAGCGGCTATACAGGGGCAGAGGCTGAAAAACTGTTTTTT
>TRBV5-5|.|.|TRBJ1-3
CASSLASGLSGNTIYF
TGTGCCAGCAGCTTGGCCTCGGGACTTTCTGGAAACACCATATATTTT
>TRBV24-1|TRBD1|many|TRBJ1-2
CATSAGTVYGYTF
TGTGCCACCAGTGCAGGGACAGTCTATGGCTACACCTTC
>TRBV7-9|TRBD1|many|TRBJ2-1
CASSLLDRNDNEQFF
TGTGCCAGCAGCTTACTGGACAGGAACGACAATGAGCAGTTCTTC
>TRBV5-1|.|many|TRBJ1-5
CASSLAGGFDQPQHF
TGCGCCAGCAGCTTGGCGGGGGGTTTCGATCAGCCCCAGCATTTT
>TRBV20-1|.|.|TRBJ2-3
CSAKDGLETDTQYF
TGCAGTGCTAAGGACGGATTGGAAACAGATACGCAGTATTTT
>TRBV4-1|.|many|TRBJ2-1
CASSQDFVEDEQFF
TGCGCCAGCAGCCAAGATTTTGTGGAGGATGAGCAGTTCTTC
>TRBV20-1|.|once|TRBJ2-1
CSARGGDLFF
TGCAGTGCTAGAGGAGGGGACTTGTTCTTC
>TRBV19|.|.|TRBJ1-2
CASTTAHYGYTF
TGTGCCAGTACAACGGCTCACTATGGCTACACCTTC
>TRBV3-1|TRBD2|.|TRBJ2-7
CASSPTGVGGGLATYEQYF
TGTGCCAGCAGCCCGACAGGGGTAGGCGGGGGACTAGCGACCTACGAGCAGTACTTC
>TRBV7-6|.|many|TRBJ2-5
CASSLVSWQGPGDKETQYF
TGTGCCAGCAGCTTAGTGAGTTGGCAGGGCCCGGGGGACAAAGAGACCCAGTACTTC
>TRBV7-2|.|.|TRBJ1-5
CASSLVGSPPQHF
TGTGCCAGCAGCTTGGTGGGGTCCCCGCCCCAGCATTTT
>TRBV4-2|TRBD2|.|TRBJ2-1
CASSQDLGSGGIGQFF
TGTGCCAGCAGCCAAGATCTAGGTAGCGGGGGGATTGGGCAGTTCTTC
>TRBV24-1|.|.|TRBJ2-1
CATSTPLGEQFF
TGTGCCACCTCAACGCCGCTGGGTGAGCAGTTCTTC
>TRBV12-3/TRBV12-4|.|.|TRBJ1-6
CASSLTGGNSPLHF
TGTGCCAGCAGTTTGACAGGCGGGAATTCACCCCTCCACTTT
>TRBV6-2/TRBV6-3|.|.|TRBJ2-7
CAISYSIPSGSHGDEQYF
TGTGCCATCAGTTACTCAATTCCCTCCGGGAGCCACGGCGACGAGCAGTACTTC
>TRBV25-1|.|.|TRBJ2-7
CASSEVGTDEQYF
TGTGCCAGCAGTGAAGTCGGGACGGACGAGCAGTACTTC
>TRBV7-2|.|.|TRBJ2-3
CASSLASHTQYF
TGTGCCAGCAGCTTAGCAAGTCATACGCAGTATTTT
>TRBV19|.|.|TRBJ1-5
CASSQGLRSNQPQHF
TGTGCCAGTAGTCAAGGGCTCCGTAGCAATCAGCCCCAGCATTTT
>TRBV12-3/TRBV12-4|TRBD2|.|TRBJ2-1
CASRAWWGGSYNERFF
TGTGCCAGCAGGGCATGGTGGGGGGGATCCTACAATGAGCGGTTCTTC
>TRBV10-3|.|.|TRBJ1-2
CASPTGPSYGYTF
TGTGCCAGCCCAACGGGACCTTCCTATGGCTACACCTTC
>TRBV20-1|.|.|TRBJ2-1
CGARAGVLVAGEQSF
TGCGGTGCTAGAGCCGGGGTTTTGGTTGCAGGTGAGCAGTCCTTC
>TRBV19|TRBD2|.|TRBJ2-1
CASTGTSGGHYNEQFF
TGTGCCAGTACCGGGACTAGCGGGGGACACTACAATGAGCAGTTCTTC
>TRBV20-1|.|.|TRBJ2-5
CSARYRLEETQYF
TGCAGTGCTAGGTACAGGCTCGAAGAGACCCAGTACTTC
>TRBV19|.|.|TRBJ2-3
CASSRTPDTQYF
TGTGCCAGTAGTAGAACTCCAGATACGCAGTATTTT